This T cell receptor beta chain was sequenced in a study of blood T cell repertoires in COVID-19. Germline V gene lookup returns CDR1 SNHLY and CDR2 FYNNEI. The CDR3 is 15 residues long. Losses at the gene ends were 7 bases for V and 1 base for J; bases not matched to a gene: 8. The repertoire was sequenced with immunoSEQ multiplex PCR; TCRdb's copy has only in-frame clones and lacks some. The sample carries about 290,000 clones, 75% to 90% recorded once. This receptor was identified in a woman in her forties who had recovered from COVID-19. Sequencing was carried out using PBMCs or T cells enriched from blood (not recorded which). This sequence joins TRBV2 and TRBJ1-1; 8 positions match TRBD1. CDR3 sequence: CASKDRGGGNTEAFF. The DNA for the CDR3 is TGTGCCAGCAAAGACAGGGGCGGTGGGAACACTGAAGCTTTCTTT.